This entry lists 9 T cell receptor beta chains sequenced from one sample in a study of blood T cell repertoires in COVID-19. Assay used: immunoSEQ multiplex PCR; TCRdb lists only in-frame clones, some missing. The profile shows hundreds of thousands of clones, around 87% of them singletons. The specimen sequenced was peripheral blood. Receptor source: a man in his 70s with acute or convalescent COVID-19.

J is TRBJ2-3 and V is TRBV5-4, with a possible D match to TRBD2 (5 bases). The V and J ends lost 5 bases and 4 bases respectively, with 23 bases between them. The CDR3 loop spans 17 amino acids. Per the germline V gene, CDR1 is SGHNT and CDR2 is YYREEE (reference sequence). For the CDR3, the DNA is TGTGCCAGCAGGATGAAACACTTGGTACGGGGATCAGATACGCAGTATTTT. The encoded protein is CASRMKHLVRGSDTQYF. The entire variable domain, with the rest obtained from reference TRBV5-4 and TRBJ2-3, is as follows: ETGVTQSPTHLIKTRGQQVTLRCSSQSGHNTVSWYQQALGQGPQFIFQYYREEENGRGNFPPRFSGLQFPNYSSELNVNALELDDSALYLCASRMKHLVRGSDTQYFGPGTRLTVL.

V and J are TRBV12-3 or TRBV12-4 and TRBJ1-2; no reliable D call. V was cut by 6 bases and J by 7 bases, with 15 bases left in between. The CDR3 sequence is 13 residues long. DNA for the CDR3: TGTGCCAGCAGCTTCGACTCCTCCGCTGGCTACACCTTC. Its translation: CASSFDSSAGYTF.

This sequence joins TRBV28 and TRBJ2-2; 9 nucleotides agree with TRBD2. This CDR3 spans 17 amino acids. The junction had 12 bases not matched to a gene; V was cut back by 3 bases and J by 7 bases. Germline loops: CDR1 MDHEN, CDR2 SYDVKM. The CDR3 DNA reads as TGTGCCAGCAGTTTTTTCACTGGGACTAGCTTGAGCGGGGAGCTGTTTTTT. Amino acid sequence: CASSFFTGTSLSGELFF.

V is TRBV7-3 and J is TRBJ2-5, with TRBD1 matching over 7 bases. V lost 1 base, J lost 5 bases, and 1 base stayed unmatched. Germline lookup yields CDR1 SGHTA and CDR2 FQGTGA. The CDR3 length is 13 residues. CDR3 nucleotides: TGTGCCAGCAGCTTAAACAGGGGTGAGACCCAGTACTTC. This sequence encodes CASSLNRGETQYF. The full variable domain, in which reference TRBV7-3 and TRBJ2-5 provide the parts outside the CDR3, is GAGVSQTPSNKVTEKGKYVELRCDPISGHTALYWYRQSLGQGPEFLIYFQGTGAADDSGLPNDRFFAVRPEGSVSTLKIQRTERGDSAVYLCASSLNRGETQYFGPGTRLLVL.

This clone was seen just once. The chain employs TRBV4-1 and TRBJ2-5; possible D gene TRBD2, 5 bases. The V gene's germline CDR1 is MGHRA and CDR2 YSYEKL. V was pared by 0 bases and J by 5 bases, with 13 bases between. The CDR3 contains 15 residues. The CDR3, as DNA: TGCGCCAGCAGCCAAGATCCCGGGGTGAGGGAGACCCAGTACTTC. It codes for CASSQDPGVRETQYF.

This clone has more than one count but fewer than ten. The genes are TRBV10-3 and TRBJ1-5; D gene ambiguous. The V and J ends lost 6 bases and 5 bases respectively, with 11 bases between them. The CDR3 runs to 13 residues. CDR1 is ENHRY, CDR2 SYGVKD, per germline. The CDR3 protein is CAIRGSGDQPQHF. In DNA, the CDR3 is TGTGCCATCAGGGGGAGTGGTGATCAGCCCCAGCATTTT.

The chain couples TRBV12-3 or TRBV12-4 to TRBJ2-3; D is ambiguous. The CDR3 has 12 residues. Trimming shortened V by 4 bases and J by 2 bases, and 4 bases separated the two germline ends. CDR3 nucleotide sequence: TGTGCCAGCAGTTCTTACACAGATACGCAGTATTTT. Amino acids: CASSSYTDTQYF.

This clone has only a few counts. This rearrangement joins TRBV4-2 to TRBJ1-2, with a tentative D call TRBD1 (5 bases). The germline V and J ends were trimmed by 2 bases and 0 bases, with 10 bases remaining between them. The CDR3 extends over 15 amino acids. Germline loops: CDR1 LGHNA, CDR2 YNFKEQ. CDR3 loop: CASSQTPGPNYGYTF. CDR3 nucleotides: TGTGCCAGCAGCCAAACTCCAGGGCCTAACTATGGCTACACCTTC.

This chain links TRBV4-3 with TRBJ1-5; D not resolved. V lost 3 bases, J lost 7 bases, and 19 bases lay in between. CDR1 and CDR2 from the germline V gene are LGHNA and YSLEER. The CDR3 is 16 amino acids. The CDR3 DNA reads TGCGCCAGCAGCCATAGTGTGACGGGAGGTGGACAGCCCCAGCATTTT. Translation gives CASSHSVTGGGQPQHF.